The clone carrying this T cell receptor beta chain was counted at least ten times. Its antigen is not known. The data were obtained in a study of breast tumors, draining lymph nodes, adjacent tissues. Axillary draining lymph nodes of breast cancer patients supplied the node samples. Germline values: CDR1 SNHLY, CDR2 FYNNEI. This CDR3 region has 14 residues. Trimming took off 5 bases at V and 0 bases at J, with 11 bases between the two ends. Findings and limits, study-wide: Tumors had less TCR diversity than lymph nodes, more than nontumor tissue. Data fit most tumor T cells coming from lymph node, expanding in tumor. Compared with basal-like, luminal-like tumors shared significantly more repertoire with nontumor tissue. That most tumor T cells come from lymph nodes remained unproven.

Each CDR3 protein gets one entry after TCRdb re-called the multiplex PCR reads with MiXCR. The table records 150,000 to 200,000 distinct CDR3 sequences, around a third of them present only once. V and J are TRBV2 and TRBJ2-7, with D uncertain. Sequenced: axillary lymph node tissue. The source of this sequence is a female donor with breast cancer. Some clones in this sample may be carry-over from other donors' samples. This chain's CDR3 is CASSWTQSSYEQYF. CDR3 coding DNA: TGTGCCAGCAGTTGGACCCAAAGCTCCTACGAGCAGTACTTC. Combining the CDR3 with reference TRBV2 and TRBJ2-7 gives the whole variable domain EPEVTQTPSHQVTQMGQEVILRCVPISNHLYFYWYRQILGQKVEFLVSFYNNEISEKSEIFDDQFSVERPDGSNFTLKIRSTKLEDSAMYFCASSWTQSSYEQYFGPGTRLTVT.